This T cell receptor (beta chain) was documented in a study of response to subunit inactivated influenza vaccine. V lost 6 bases to trimming and J lost 6 bases; unmatched junction nucleotides: 2. The germline V gene has CDR1 MNHNY and CDR2 SVGAGI (reference sequence). There are 12 residues in the CDR3. The study's findings and limits: Seasonal influenza vaccination, on each occasion, was suggested by the authors to recruit few new T cells.

Note on this clonotype: Its antigen remains unidentified.

TCRdb reprocessed the RT-PCR reads via MiXCR and lists one record per CDR3 protein. The sample yields about 650,000 distinct CDR3 sequences, about a sixth seen once. The origin of this receptor is a man aged 50-60 years who received an inactivated influenza vaccine. The sequenced sample was PBMCs from blood, obtained approximately 12 days after vaccination. The J gene is TRBJ2-3, the V gene TRBV6-6, with 8 nucleotides matching TRBD2. This CDR3 reads CASRSGGDTQYF. CDR3 bases: TGTGCCAGCAGAAGCGGGGGCGATACGCAGTATTTT.